This TCR beta chain was sequenced during a study of CD8 T cells in Susac syndrome. The germline CDR1 and CDR2 sequences are SGHNT and YYREEE (reference sequence). CDR3 size: 12 residues. Trimming took 3 bases from V and 6 from J, leaving 7 bases between them. The RNA input was about 0.5 to 1 ug, and it was reverse transcribed with random hexamers. Amplification of TCR beta CDR3 spanned 54 Vbeta and 13 Jbeta via immunoSEQ multiplex PCR. TCRdb itself ran the immunoSEQ multiplex PCR reads through MiXCR, one entry per CDR3 protein. The sample consists of around 220,000 distinct CDR3 sequences, approximately 90% of them appearing once. Sequencing of TCR beta, carried out with a high-throughput approach, was applied to CD8+ and CD4+ T cells from the blood. Included as multiple sclerosis controls were treatment-naive patients who had stable or active relapsing-remitting disease. Negative isolation yielded the CD8+ and CD4+ T cells, while FACS enriched the TEMRA cells.

Sequencing used CD8+ T cells from PBMCs. The rearrangement joins TRBV5-4 to TRBJ2-1, with D uncertain. This receptor was identified in a human donor with multiple sclerosis. The CDR3 bases are TGTGCCAGCAGCTCTTGGGGCAATGAGCAGTTCTTC. Its translation is CASSSWGNEQFF.